The 17 T cell receptor beta chains reported below all come from one sample, sequenced in a study of shared T cell receptors in the human thymus. The table came from immunoSEQ multiplex PCR; TCRdb's copy has only in-frame clones and leaves some out. The sample lists 450,000 to 650,000 clones, around three quarters seen once, with around 0.013% in the top ten. These sequences were also reported in another study, on human thymus T cells.

Sequenced: thymocytes. These receptors came from a boy in the first two years of life with a congenital heart defect.

The rearrangement uses TRBV4-1 and TRBJ2-3; the D gene is possibly TRBD1 (6 bases). V was cut by 0 bases and J by 3 bases, with 13 bases left in between. Germline CDR1 MGHRA, CDR2 YSYEKL. The CDR3 spans 16 residues. The CDR3 DNA reads TGCGCCAGCAGCCAAGAGCAGGGGTATAGAACAGATACGCAGTATTTT. Its protein is CASSQEQGYRTDTQYF.

V is TRBV25-1 and J is TRBJ1-2; TRBD1 agrees at 7 bases. From germline, CDR1 is MGHDK and CDR2 SYGVNS. The V and J ends lost 2 bases and 0 bases, in that order; junction bases with no gene match: 9. The CDR3 extends over 17 amino acids. The CDR3 sequence: CASSERGTDDTNYGYTF. The CDR3 coding sequence is TGTGCCAGCAGTGAAAGGGGGACAGATGATACTAACTATGGCTACACCTTC.

This rearrangement joins TRBV4-1 to TRBJ2-1; 7 bases align to TRBD2. In germline, CDR1 is MGHRA, CDR2 YSYEKL. With 1 base clipped from V and 2 bases from J, the junction kept 8 bases outside the gene matches. CDR3 length: 17 residues. CDR3 DNA: TGCGCCAGCAGCCAAGTTGGGCGGGAGAATGCCTACAATGAGCAGTTCTTC. Its protein product is CASSQVGRENAYNEQFF.

This clone was observed a single time. The rearrangement links TRBV10-2 to TRBJ2-1; 7 bases are shared with TRBD2. Germline CDR1 reads WSHSY; CDR2 reads SAAADI. The trim removed 5 bases at V and 1 base at J, leaving 23 bases unmatched. The CDR3 loop spans 21 amino acids. The CDR3 sequence is CASSRTAPPGGGPGSYNEQFF. CDR3 in DNA: TGCGCCAGCAGTCGCACGGCGCCCCCGGGGGGAGGGCCGGGTTCCTACAATGAGCAGTTCTTC.

V and J are TRBV27 and TRBJ1-5; perhaps TRBD1 as D (5 bases). The germline V gene encodes CDR1 MNHEY and CDR2 SMNVEV (reference sequence). Trimming took 6 bases from V and 0 from J, leaving 24 bases between them. This CDR3 has 19 residues. CDR3 residues: CASRGPGEGPTYSNQPQHF. CDR3 sequence (DNA): TGTGCCAGCAGGGGCCCGGGGGAGGGACCTACCTATAGCAATCAGCCCCAGCATTTT.

J is TRBJ2-7 and V is TRBV9; 10 nucleotides align to TRBD2. Germline V gives CDR1 SGDLS, CDR2 YYNGEE. Losses at the gene ends were 0 bases for V and 4 bases for J; bases not matched to a gene: 4. There are 15 residues in the CDR3. Written as DNA, the CDR3 is TGTGCCAGCAGCGTAGAAGCTAGCGGGAGTTACGAGCAGTACTTC. It is translated as CASSVEASGSYEQYF.

The V and J genes are TRBV4-3 and TRBJ2-5; TRBD1 might be the D (6 bases). Trimming shortened V by 0 bases and J by 2 bases, and 10 bases separated the two germline ends. The CDR3 covers 15 residues. Germline CDR1 is LGHNA and CDR2 is YSLEER. The DNA of the CDR3 is TGCGCCAGCAGCCAAGATAGGACAGAGCAAGAGACCCAGTACTTC. This translates into CASSQDRTEQETQYF.

V is TRBV19 and J is TRBJ1-1; D might be TRBD1 (6 bases). CDR1 is LNHDA and CDR2 is SQIVND in the germline V gene (reference sequence). The CDR3 has 14 residues. The V gene lost 1 base and the J gene lost 1 base, with 7 bases spanning the gap. The CDR3 here is CASSIGGPNTEAFF. The CDR3 region has the DNA TGTGCCAGTAGTATAGGGGGGCCGAACACTGAAGCTTTCTTT.

The chain recombines TRBV15 with TRBJ2-1, with D perhaps TRBD1 (6 bases). V lost 5 bases and J 0 bases, leaving 17 bases between the germline ends. The CDR3 spans 17 residues. Per germline, CDR1 LNHNV and CDR2 YYDKDF (reference sequence). CDR3: CATSAAVGASSYNEQFF. The CDR3, as DNA: TGTGCCACCAGCGCTGCTGTGGGGGCCAGCTCCTACAATGAGCAGTTCTTC.

This clone turned up a few times. The CDR3 coding sequence is TGCAGCGTCATTGGAGCGGGAGCCCACGAGCAGTACTTC. Protein product: CSVIGAGAHEQYF. The chain couples TRBV29-1 to TRBJ2-7; 8 positions agree with TRBD2. With V trimmed by 6 bases and J by 5 bases, 9 bases remained unmatched. The CDR3 loop spans 13 amino acids. Germline CDR1 reads SQVTM; CDR2 reads ANQGSEA.

The rearrangement links TRBV25-1 to TRBJ2-7; TRBD2 is a possible D gene (5 bases). Germline CDR1 and CDR2: MGHDK and SYGVNS. The CDR3 has 11 residues. V was clipped by 6 bases and J by 7 bases, with 10 bases between them. The CDR3 coding sequence is TGTGCCAGCAGCGCCGGGGAGGAGCAGTACTTC. It translates to CASSAGEEQYF.

The J gene is TRBJ2-7, the V gene TRBV7-9; 7 nucleotides agree with TRBD1. CDR1 is SEHNR and CDR2 is FQNEAQ in the germline V gene (reference sequence). The CDR3 loop spans 16 amino acids. The junction had 19 bases not matched to a gene; V was cut back by 11 bases and J by 3 bases. In DNA form, the CDR3 reads TGTGCCGAAAAACCGCCCCCGGACAGGCCCCACTACGAGCAGTACTTC. Translation gives CAEKPPPDRPHYEQYF.

This chain connects TRBV11-3 to TRBJ2-2, with D maybe TRBD1 (6 bases). This CDR3 has 12 residues. CDR1 is SGHNT and CDR2 is YENEEA in the germline V gene. The ends were cut back, 5 bases at V and 7 bases at J, with 8 bases in the middle. For the CDR3, the DNA is TGTGCCAGCAGCGGGGACATCGGGGAGCTGTTTTTT. Protein sequence: CASSGDIGELFF.

The chain combines TRBV4-1 with TRBJ1-3; D call uncertain. Germline-derived CDR1 and CDR2 are MGHRA and YSYEKL. V lost 4 bases, J lost 1 base, and 11 bases lay in between. The CDR3 runs to 15 residues. The CDR3 loop reads CASSPRLVSGNTIYF. The CDR3 coding sequence is TGCGCCAGCAGCCCCAGACTTGTTTCTGGAAACACCATATATTTT.

The rearrangement uses TRBV7-2 and TRBJ2-7; possibly TRBD2 for D (6 bases). This CDR3 spans 14 amino acids. Trimming stripped 2 bases from V and 6 bases from J, with 14 bases between. Germline loops: CDR1 SGHTA, CDR2 FQGNSA. The CDR3 coding sequence is TGTGCCAGCAGCTTAATGGGTGCGGGGCGCGAGCAGTACTTC. Its protein is CASSLMGAGREQYF.

The rearrangement links TRBV2 to TRBJ1-1; D is unclear. The CDR3 loop spans 15 amino acids. Germline V gene data show CDR1 as SNHLY and CDR2 as FYNNEI. V lost 2 bases to trimming and J lost 1 base, with 11 bases between them. Written as DNA, the CDR3 is TGTGCCAGCAGTGAACCCAGTGGAGGGAACACTGAAGCTTTCTTT. Residues: CASSEPSGGNTEAFF.

This clone was seen just once. This chain uses TRBV7-2 with TRBJ2-7; 9 bases line up with TRBD1. This CDR3 is 14 amino acids long. Germline CDR1 is SGHTA and CDR2 is FQGNSA. V lost 5 bases and J lost 4; bases outside the gene matches: 6. CDR3 coding DNA: TGTGCCAGCAGCGGATACAGGGGGCATTACGAGCAGTACTTC. It translates to CASSGYRGHYEQYF.